This TCR beta chain was captured in a study of CD8+CD57+ T cells in acquired aplastic anemia. As for the study in general: On average, sorted CD4+ and CD8+ cells gave about 3.1 ug of DNA.

Investigators profiled TCR beta VDJ and CDR3 from genomic DNA template. Via MiXCR, TCRdb re-called the reads, giving one row per CDR3 protein. The table lists 180,000 or so distinct CDR3 sequences, approximately 46% of them singletons. Turning to this clonotype: Its specificity is unknown.

Notes on the study in general: Statistical testing detected no significant gap in CD8+ Simpson's diversity between patients and controls. There were roughly 30 CD8+ CDR3 sequences that occurred in both patients and controls.

Per germline, CDR1 SGHAT and CDR2 FQNNGV. The V gene lost 5 bases and the J gene lost 8 bases, with 9 bases spanning the gap. This CDR3 spans 11 amino acids. Sequenced: sorted CD4+, CD8+, or CD8+CD57+ T cells (not recorded which) from PBMCs. This receptor was obtained from a human donor in good health. The genes are TRBV11-2 and TRBJ1-1, with unresolved D. CDR3 sequence reads: CASSAGSEAFF. For the CDR3, the DNA is TGTGCCAGCAGCGCGGGGTCCGAAGCTTTCTTT. The complete variable domain, with remaining parts taken from reference TRBV11-2 and TRBJ1-1, reads EAGVAQSPRYKIIEKRQSVAFWCNPISGHATLYWYQQILGQGPKLLIQFQNNGVVDDSQLPKDRFSAERLKGVDSTLKIQPAKLEDSAVYLCASSAGSEAFFGQGTRLTVV.